These 30 T cell receptor beta chains were sequenced from one sample in a study of CD8+ T cells in alopecia areata. Once RNA had been extracted, it was reverse transcribed into cDNA to act as the sequencing template. Repertoires were generated with immunoSEQ multiplex PCR, while TCRdb's copy carries only in-frame clones and drops some. The sample yields 100,000 to 150,000 clones, around 58% seen once. Regarding treatment: oral pan-JAK inhibitor, 5-10 mg twice daily. The specimen was CD8+ T cells sorted from blood, collected at week 4, from a patient treated with tofacitinib. The origin of the receptors is a human donor with alopecia areata.

This clone was observed a handful of times. V gene TRBV2 combines with J gene TRBJ1-2; D not certain. CDR3 size: 12 residues. Germline values: CDR1 SNHLY, CDR2 FYNNEI. Between the trimmed V and J ends, which lost 7 bases and 1 base, there was a span of 7 bases. The CDR3 loop is CASIYSNYGYTF. In nucleotides, the CDR3 is TGTGCCAGCATTTACAGTAACTATGGCTACACCTTC. Based on the CDR3 plus reference TRBV2 and TRBJ1-2, the full variable domain is EPEVTQTPSHQVTQMGQEVILRCVPISNHLYFYWYRQILGQKVEFLVSFYNNEISEKSEIFDDQFSVERPDGSNFTLKIRSTKLEDSAMYFCASIYSNYGYTFGSGTRLTVV.

The chain combines TRBV15 with TRBJ2-3, with 13 bases lining up with TRBD2. Germline trimming cut 5 bases from V and 2 bases from J; bases unmatched to any gene: 7. Germline-derived CDR1 and CDR2 are LNHNV and YYDKDF (reference sequence). The CDR3 has 17 amino acids. The CDR3 DNA sequence: TGTGCCACCAGCCCAGGACTAGCGGGGGAGACCACAGATACGCAGTATTTT. Protein: CATSPGLAGETTDTQYF.

On this clone: This may be a read error, as it is one base from a much larger clone. V gene TRBV7-9 combines with J gene TRBJ1-1; D gene unclear. CDR1 SEHNR and CDR2 FQNEAQ come from the germline V gene (reference sequence). Trimming removed 1 base from V and 0 bases from J, with 0 bases in between. This CDR3 comprises 12 residues. The CDR3 is CASSLVNTEAFF. The DNA of the CDR3 is TGTGCCAGCAGCTTAGTGAACACTGAAGCTTTCTTT.

The J gene is TRBJ2-5, the V gene TRBV5-4; 7 positions match TRBD1. Germline V gene sequence: CDR1 SGHNT, CDR2 YYREEE (reference sequence). The CDR3 has 16 amino acids. J gave up 1 base and V 1 base, and 7 bases lay outside the gene matches. CDR3 protein: CASSLSGTATQETQYF. CDR3 bases: TGTGCCAGCAGCTTGTCGGGGACAGCGACCCAAGAGACCCAGTACTTC.

The chain carries TRBV13 and TRBJ2-6; D unclear. V was cut by 0 bases and J by 0 bases, with 3 bases left in between. Germline loops: CDR1 PRHDT, CDR2 FYEKMQ (reference sequence). The CDR3 sequence is 15 residues long. CDR3: CASSLGISGANVLTF. For the CDR3, the DNA is TGTGCCAGCAGCTTAGGGATCTCTGGGGCCAACGTCCTGACTTTC.

The V call is TRBV14, the J call TRBJ1-6; 7 bases are a match to TRBD1. Trimming cost V 10 bases and J 3 bases; bases outside gene matches: 21. This CDR3 has 19 amino acids. Germline CDR1 SGHDN, CDR2 FVKESK. The CDR3, as DNA: TGTGCCACCTACCAACTCTACAGGGGTCCGAGGCGCTATAATTCACCCCTCCACTTT. It specifies CATYQLYRGPRRYNSPLHF.

The chain has TRBV5-6 and TRBJ2-7, with 8 bases matching TRBD1. Germline V gene data show CDR1 as SGHDT and CDR2 as YYEEEE. The CDR3 extends over 14 amino acids. J lost 4 bases, V lost 4 bases, and 7 bases had no gene match. The CDR3 coding sequence is TGTGCCAGCAGCGCCGGGACAGGTGGTTACGAGCAGTACTTC. This codes for CASSAGTGGYEQYF.

This clone appeared once. This chain joins TRBV11-1 and TRBJ2-1; maybe TRBD2 (6 bases). The CDR3 extends over 17 amino acids. CDR1 is SGHAT, CDR2 FQDESV, per germline (reference sequence). The V end lost 7 bases, the J end lost 1 base, and 20 bases lay between the germline ends. CDR3 nucleotides: TGTGCCAGCACCTCCGCGGGCGGGACGCTATCCTACAATGAGCAGTTCTTC. This codes for CASTSAGGTLSYNEQFF.

The chain recombines TRBV7-2 with TRBJ2-3; D ambiguous. CDR3 length equals 13 residues. V gave up 5 bases and J gave up 1 base, with 7 bases separating them. CDR1 is SGHTA and CDR2 is FQGNSA in the germline V gene. DNA for the CDR3: TGTGCCAGCAGCCCCTGGGGCACAGATACGCAGTATTTT. This gives the protein CASSPWGTDTQYF.

The genes are TRBV27 and TRBJ1-5; D remains ambiguous. Germline CDR1 and CDR2: MNHEY and SMNVEV (reference sequence). This CDR3 contains 14 residues. Deletions cut 3 bases from V and 1 base from J, with 7 bases between. CDR3 bases: TGTGCCAGCAGTTTGAGAGACAGCAATCAGCCCCAGCATTTT. This sequence encodes CASSLRDSNQPQHF.

This chain joins TRBV7-2 and TRBJ2-3; D possibly corresponds to TRBD1 (5 bases). The germline CDR1 and CDR2 sequences are SGHTA and FQGNSA. The CDR3 is made up of 15 amino acids. Trimming removed 5 bases from V and 1 base from J, with 13 bases in between. DNA for the CDR3: TGTGCCAGCAGCGGCACGTGGGGCCGCACAGATACGCAGTATTTT. Its translation: CASSGTWGRTDTQYF.

This clone came up a few times. Other DNA sequences of this sample code for an identical CDR3. The genes are TRBV30 and TRBJ2-7, with 9 bases that match TRBD1. CDR3 length equals 14 residues. In germline, CDR1 is GTSNPN, CDR2 SVGIG (reference sequence). The V and J ends lost 2 bases and 2 bases, in that order; junction bases with no gene match: 4. The CDR3 nucleotides read TGTGCCTGGAGTACCGGGACAGGGACCTACGAGCAGTACTTC. Amino acids: CAWSTGTGTYEQYF.

This clone was picked up a small number of times. The rearrangement joins TRBV7-8 to TRBJ1-2; no clear D gene. V was pared by 3 bases and J by 0 bases, with 11 bases between. CDR3 length: 15 amino acids. CDR1 is SGHVS and CDR2 is FQNEAQ in the germline V gene. The CDR3 reads CASSFGEKANYGYTF. CDR3 DNA sequence: TGTGCCAGCAGCTTCGGGGAGAAGGCTAACTATGGCTACACCTTC.

The V gene is TRBV7-9, the J gene TRBJ2-7, with TRBD1 matching 9 bases. Germline CDR1 and CDR2: SEHNR and FQNEAQ (reference sequence). CDR3 size: 15 residues. V was pared by 2 bases and J by 2 bases, with 4 bases of the junction left unmatched. For the CDR3, the DNA is TGTGCCAGCAGCTTAACCCGGACAGGGGCCTACGAGCAGTACTTC. Residues: CASSLTRTGAYEQYF.

The CDR3 DNA is TGTGCCAGCAGTGATATCAGTATAGACTTCAATGAGCAGTTCTTC. Protein product: CASSDISIDFNEQFF. V usage is TRBV6-1 and J usage is TRBJ2-1; no clear D gene. Between the trimmed V and J ends, which lost 3 bases and 6 bases, there was a span of 15 bases. The germline CDR1 and CDR2 sequences are MNHNS and SASEGT. The CDR3 has 15 amino acids.

The V gene is TRBV4-3, the J gene TRBJ1-6, with TRBD1 matching over 8 bases. This CDR3 region has 16 residues. Germline CDR1 is LGHNA and CDR2 is YSLEER. The J segment lost 7 bases and the V segment lost 0 bases, leaving 5 bases of the junction unmatched. This CDR3 reads CASSQDRRGPNSPLHF. For the CDR3, the DNA is TGCGCCAGCAGCCAAGATCGCAGGGGGCCGAATTCACCCCTCCACTTT.

This clone was observed a few times. The rearrangement uses TRBV10-2 and TRBJ1-1, with D possibly being TRBD1 (5 bases). From germline, CDR1 is WSHSY and CDR2 SAAADI. The CDR3 is 13 amino acids. Trimming removed 10 bases at V and 4 bases at J, with 16 bases between. CDR3 sequence: CATCAGFGTEAFF. DNA for the CDR3: TGCGCCACTTGTGCAGGGTTTGGCACTGAAGCTTTCTTT.

The chain employs TRBV7-9 and TRBJ2-7; TRBD2 might be the D (6 bases). Germline CDR1 and CDR2: SEHNR and FQNEAQ (reference sequence). The germline V and J ends were trimmed by 5 bases and 3 bases, with 14 bases remaining between them. The CDR3 spans 14 residues. In DNA form, the CDR3 reads TGTGCCAGCAGCCCCTCGGGGGTAGGCTACGAGCAGTACTTC. Translation: CASSPSGVGYEQYF.

In DNA form, the CDR3 reads TGCGCCAGCAGCCAAGCTCGGACAGGGAATTCCTACAATGAGCAGTTCTTC. Translation gives CASSQARTGNSYNEQFF. This chain connects TRBV4-3 to TRBJ2-1, with 8 bases fitting TRBD1. Per the germline V gene, CDR1 is LGHNA and CDR2 is YSLEER. CDR3 length: 17 amino acids. V lost 1 base and J lost 1; bases outside the gene matches: 6.

The rearrangement joins TRBV30 to TRBJ2-7; 7 nucleotides line up with TRBD2. Trimming took 3 bases from V and 3 from J; bases not matched to a gene: 5. CDR1 is GTSNPN and CDR2 is SVGIG in the germline V gene (reference sequence). CDR3 length equals 13 residues. The CDR3 DNA is TGTGCCTGGAGCGGGGGGACTAACTACGAGCAGTACTTC. Amino acid sequence: CAWSGGTNYEQYF.

V usage is TRBV5-6 and J usage is TRBJ2-1; 7 bases match TRBD1. Germline V gene lookup returns CDR1 SGHDT and CDR2 YYEEEE. CDR3 length: 15 amino acids. V dropped 4 bases and J dropped 2; count of bases not matched to a gene: 6. In DNA form, the CDR3 reads TGTGCCAGCAGCCGTGACAGGGAGCCCTACAATGAGCAGTTCTTC. Amino acids: CASSRDREPYNEQFF.

The rearrangement links TRBV19 to TRBJ1-2, with a tentative D call TRBD1 (5 bases). Germline V gene lookup returns CDR1 LNHDA and CDR2 SQIVND (reference sequence). Trimming stripped 4 bases from V and 7 bases from J, with 19 bases between. This CDR3 has 15 amino acids. The CDR3 is CASSTEGGTFFGYTF. The CDR3 DNA reads as TGTGCCAGTAGTACTGAGGGCGGGACCTTTTTTGGCTACACCTTC.

The count of this clone is one. This chain connects TRBV5-1 to TRBJ2-5; D remains unclear. Trimming removed 3 bases at V and 3 bases at J, with 15 bases between. The CDR3 is made up of 15 amino acids. In germline, CDR1 is SGHRS, CDR2 YFSETQ. CDR3 DNA sequence: TGCGCCAGCAGCTGGGGAATTATGACTGAAGAGACCCAGTACTTC. This translates into CASSWGIMTEETQYF.

The chain has TRBV7-9 and TRBJ2-7, with D perhaps matching TRBD2 (6 bases). Per germline, CDR1 SEHNR and CDR2 FQNEAQ (reference sequence). Trimming pared 3 bases from V and 3 bases from J, leaving 15 bases between. This CDR3 is built from 15 residues. The CDR3 coding sequence is TGTGCCAGCAGCTTCCGGGACTCGGGCCTCTACGAGCAGTACTTC. Its protein is CASSFRDSGLYEQYF.

The rearrangement uses TRBV29-1 and TRBJ2-2; D is perhaps TRBD1 (6 bases). The V gene lost 4 bases and the J gene lost 0 bases, with 15 bases spanning the gap. Germline CDR1 is SQVTM and CDR2 is ANQGSEA. CDR3 length: 16 amino acids. The CDR3 sequence: CSVVRLDRSNTGELFF. The CDR3 DNA sequence: TGCAGCGTTGTGCGTTTGGACAGATCGAACACCGGGGAGCTGTTTTTT.

The genes are TRBV28 and TRBJ2-5; a possible D gene is TRBD1 (6 bases). V lost 7 bases, J lost 5 bases, and 11 bases lay in between. Germline CDR1 MDHEN, CDR2 SYDVKM. The CDR3 is 12 residues long. CDR3 region: CASTQGTETQYF. Written as DNA, the CDR3 is TGTGCCAGCACCCAGGGGACGGAGACCCAGTACTTC.

The V call is TRBV14, the J call TRBJ2-3; 12 nucleotides line up with TRBD2. The germline V gene has CDR1 SGHDN and CDR2 FVKESK. CDR3 length: 18 amino acids. J gave up 4 bases and V 0 bases, and 8 bases lay outside the gene matches. CDR3 protein: CASSQDRTSGGPADTQYF. For the CDR3, the DNA is TGTGCCAGCAGCCAAGATCGTACTAGCGGGGGGCCGGCAGATACGCAGTATTTT.

The chain joins TRBV5-1 to TRBJ2-5; D is ambiguous. Trimming pared 4 bases from V and 1 base from J, leaving 14 bases between. The CDR3 is 15 amino acids. Germline-derived CDR1 and CDR2 are SGHRS and YFSETQ. CDR3 DNA: TGCGCCAGCAGCGCAACGTTTCCCTCCCAAGAGACCCAGTACTTC. It is translated as CASSATFPSQETQYF. Variable domain in full (rest from reference TRBV5-1 and TRBJ2-5): KAGVTQTPRYLIKTRGQQVTLSCSPISGHRSVSWYQQTPGQGLQFLFEYFSETQRNKGNFPGRFSGRQFSNSRSEMNVSTLELGDSALYLCASSATFPSQETQYFGPGTRLLVL.

DNA of the CDR3: TGTGCCAGCAGCCAAGAGGGCGGGGGCTCCTACGAGCAGTACTTC. It specifies CASSQEGGGSYEQYF. V is TRBV4-2 and J is TRBJ2-7, with TRBD2 identical over 7 bases. This CDR3 spans 15 amino acids. After removal of 0 bases from V and 0 bases from J, the junction contained 2 bases not matched to a gene. Germline lookup yields CDR1 LGHNA and CDR2 YNFKEQ.

This clone is a singleton in its sample. This rearrangement joins TRBV7-2 to TRBJ1-5; D gene uncertain. The CDR3 runs 15 residues. V lost 5 bases to trimming and J lost 0 bases, with 11 bases between them. CDR1 and CDR2 (germline): SGHTA, FQGNSA. The CDR3, as DNA: TGTGCCAGCAGCCCATGGACGGATAGCAATCAGCCCCAGCATTTT. It specifies CASSPWTDSNQPQHF.